This TCR beta chain was captured in a study of T cells in tuberculosis (dated 2018 in TCRdb). Notes on the research overall: In the study, CD1B tetramers and high-throughput TCR immunosequencing were combined to characterize T cells specific for the mycobacterial lipid antigen glucose monomycolate (GMM). In a South African clinical cohort, IGRA-negative adolescents, IGRA-positive adolescents with latent tuberculosis and adults with active tuberculosis were compared, with about eleven people in each group. The full study reports these points: Which clinical samples got chosen depended on the availability of cryopreserved specimens, and the active tuberculosis cases were adults, whereas the controls were adolescents. The smaller NN-distances were partly driven by shorter CDR3-alpha lengths in active tuberculosis patients, and the difference for TCR-beta did not reach statistical significance. Compared with IGRA-negative controls, TCR-alpha repertoires from active tuberculosis had smaller mean NN-distances to GMM-specific TCRs, which suggests that these TCRs underwent clonal expansion. An accuracy of 87% (AUROC over 0.8) was reached by a classifier using the diverse GMM-specific repertoire, compared with around 70% accuracy when GEM motif frequencies were used.

The CDR3, from cysteine to phenylalanine, totals 14 residues. This entry keeps only the CDR3 DNA: 42 bases, framed from base 1. CDR1 and CDR2, looked up from the germline V gene, are MGHRA and YSYEKL. V is shortened by 0 bases, J by 7 bases, and the region joining them spans 10 bases. TCR libraries were generated with the immunoSEQ multiplex PCR assay, using TCR-beta and/or TCR-alpha/delta assays for each sample. The amplified TCR libraries were sequenced on the Illumina high-throughput platform. The study's processing was this. Clustering and dimensionality reduction relied on pairwise TCRdist distances among GMM-specific receptors from T cells that were either sorted ex vivo or expanded in vitro. The score assigned to each clinical repertoire was mean NN-distance, meaning the average TCRdist to the nearest 10% of tetramer-positive reference sequences. GEM TCR motif frequency was computed as the fraction of unique TCRs matching known GEM sequences by V/J usage and CDR3 length. Active tuberculosis was classified by linear discriminant analysis with leave-one-out cross-validation, implemented in scikit-learn. TCRdb mirrors the immuneACCESS table, restricted to in-frame sequences. Some clones are absent from its copies; in checked studies, under half trace to an unresolved V gene, and the reason for the others is unknown. That table gives V, J and clone size, and the DNA gave D and trimming. The sample table contains around 38,000 clones; only one count was recorded for 95% of them. 3.6% of the sample comes from the top ten.

At study entry, adolescents were screened for latent tuberculosis infection using a tuberculin skin test and the QuantiFERON-TB GOLD In-Tube IGRA. Unsorted cryopreserved PBMC were immunosequenced, covering on average approximately 96,000 T cells per clinical donor. Eleven high schools in the Worcester region of the Western Cape, South Africa, served as enrollment sites for adolescents aged 12 to 18 years. Roughly 10 adolescents infected with M. tuberculosis and about ten uninfected adolescents were chosen and matched for age and sex. PBMC from adolescents were isolated by density centrifugation from freshly drawn heparinized blood and were then cryopreserved. In this sample, this clone turned up once. Its antigen has not been determined. Base quality data are lacking; no much larger clone is found one base away.

This TCR was sampled from a donor aged 10-29 years with latent tuberculosis or without tuberculosis infection. The sequence links TRBV4-1 to TRBJ2-1; the D gene is unclear. Sequenced: PBMCs. The CDR3 amino acid sequence is: CASSQESPSNEQFF. The nucleotides are TGCGCCAGCAGCCAAGAATCCCCTTCTAATGAGCAGTTCTTC.